Listed here are 26 T cell receptor beta chains from one sample, sequenced in a study of shared clonotypes between healthy human individuals. Clones were read by immunoSEQ multiplex PCR, and TCRdb kept only the in-frame ones, dropping some. In the table there are around 340,000 clones, less than 85% of which are singletons. Material: memory CD4+ T cells sorted from blood. Subset: CD45RA-negative fraction. The origin of the receptors is a man younger than 40 in good health.

Comment on this clone: Germline and junction disagree at one end, which may indicate a read error. J is TRBJ2-7 and V is TRBV5-1; 7 positions match TRBD1. From germline, CDR1 is SGHRS and CDR2 YFSETQ. The CDR3 is made up of 15 amino acids. CDR3 nucleotides: TGCGCCAGCAGCTTGGCCCTGGGACAGTCCTCCGAGCAGTACTTC. It encodes CASSLALGQSSEQYF.

The rearrangement joins TRBV2 to TRBJ2-5; TRBD1 agrees at 11 bases. V was pared by 5 bases and J by 6 bases, with 8 bases of the junction left unmatched. The length of the CDR3 is 15 residues. Germline CDR1 SNHLY, CDR2 FYNNEI. The CDR3 here is CASSWTGGVTKTQYF. CDR3 nucleotides: TGTGCCAGCAGTTGGACAGGGGGCGTGACGAAGACCCAGTACTTC.

This chain connects TRBV19 to TRBJ2-2, with D possibly TRBD1 on 6 matching bases. The CDR3 contains 13 residues. Germline lookup yields CDR1 LNHDA and CDR2 SQIVND (reference sequence). Trimming took off 7 bases at V and 6 bases at J, with 12 bases between the two ends. Written as DNA, the CDR3 is TGTGCCAGTAACAGGGAGAGGGCCGGGGAGCTGTTTTTT. It yields the protein CASNRERAGELFF.

The V call is TRBV19, the J call TRBJ2-6; the D is unclear. The CDR3 has 16 residues. V was trimmed by 5 bases and J by 0 bases, leaving 11 bases between them. Germline values: CDR1 LNHDA, CDR2 SQIVND (reference sequence). The CDR3 loop is CASSPELYSGANVLTF. CDR3 nucleotide sequence: TGTGCCAGTAGTCCCGAATTATACTCTGGGGCCAACGTCCTGACTTTC.

The V and J genes are TRBV6-6 and TRBJ2-4; 8 positions match TRBD1. Germline CDR1 and CDR2: MNHNY and SVGAGI (reference sequence). The CDR3 covers 13 residues. The V segment lost 7 bases and the J segment 9 bases; nucleotides outside the gene matches: 8. In nucleotides, the CDR3 is TGTGCCAGCAACGCTGGACAGGGCAGCATTCAGTACTTC. It translates to CASNAGQGSIQYF.

The rearrangement links TRBV7-3 to TRBJ2-3; D is ambiguous. The CDR3 loop spans 14 amino acids. The germline CDR1 and CDR2 sequences are SGHTA and FQGTGA. V was trimmed by 0 bases and J by 5 bases, leaving 9 bases between them. The chain's CDR3 is CASSLTGRGDTQYF. The CDR3 DNA sequence: TGTGCCAGCAGCTTAACGGGTCGCGGAGATACGCAGTATTTT. Full variable domain (remainder filled in from reference TRBV7-3 and TRBJ2-3): GAGVSQTPSNKVTEKGKYVELRCDPISGHTALYWYRQSLGQGPEFLIYFQGTGAADDSGLPNDRFFAVRPEGSVSTLKIQRTERGDSAVYLCASSLTGRGDTQYFGPGTRLTVL.

The chain carries TRBV7-9 and TRBJ1-1; a possible D gene is TRBD1 (5 bases). The CDR3 covers 13 residues. Germline CDR1 reads SEHNR; CDR2 reads FQNEAQ (reference sequence). V lost 5 bases and J 1 base, leaving 8 bases between the germline ends. CDR3 in amino acids: CASSPGGNTEAFF. DNA of the CDR3: TGTGCCAGCAGCCCCGGGGGGAACACTGAAGCTTTCTTT.

The chain recombines TRBV11-3 with TRBJ2-2; no reliable D call. Trimming shortened V by 4 bases and J by 8 bases, and 14 bases separated the two germline ends. The germline CDR1 and CDR2 sequences are SGHNT and YENEEA. The CDR3 is made up of 14 amino acids. CDR3 nucleotides: TGTGCCAGCAGCTCACCCCCAACAAGTGGGGAGCTGTTTTTT. It yields the protein CASSSPPTSGELFF.

CDR3 loop: CASSPIDSYEQYF. The DNA for the CDR3 is TGTGCCAGCAGTCCCATTGATTCCTACGAGCAGTACTTC. This rearrangement joins TRBV7-8 to TRBJ2-7; D not resolved. The CDR3 totals 13 residues. The ends were cut back, 6 bases at V and 1 base at J, with 10 bases in the middle. Germline V gives CDR1 SGHVS, CDR2 FQNEAQ.

V is TRBV2 and J is TRBJ2-3, with TRBD2 matching over 10 bases. Germline V lookup: CDR1 SNHLY, CDR2 FYNNEI. The CDR3 loop spans 13 amino acids. V lost 8 bases and J lost 4; bases outside the gene matches: 3. CDR3 protein: CASEAGGADTQYF. CDR3 DNA: TGTGCCAGCGAAGCGGGGGGGGCAGATACGCAGTATTTT.

This clone has more than one count but fewer than ten. The chain combines TRBV4-3 with TRBJ2-2; D unclear. The CDR3 is 16 amino acids. Trimming cost V 3 bases and J 6 bases, with 17 bases left between them. Germline assignment: CDR1 LGHNA and CDR2 YSLEER. In nucleotides, the CDR3 is TGCGCCAGCAGCCAGCTAGTATCGGTTGTCTCCGGGGAGCTGTTTTTT. Translating it yields CASSQLVSVVSGELFF.

CDR3 nucleotide sequence: TGTGCCAGCTCACCACCTATGGGGGCTGAAGCTTTCTTT. It yields the protein CASSPPMGAEAFF. The rearrangement links TRBV18 to TRBJ1-1; D perhaps matches TRBD1 (5 bases). The CDR3 extends over 13 amino acids. Germline loops: CDR1 KGHSH, CDR2 LQKENI. Trimming shortened V by 0 bases and J by 6 bases, and 8 bases separated the two germline ends.

The rearrangement uses TRBV30 and TRBJ2-7; no clear D gene. Germline assignment: CDR1 GTSNPN and CDR2 SVGIG (reference sequence). V lost 3 bases and J 0 bases, leaving 9 bases between the germline ends. The CDR3 has 13 amino acids. The CDR3 DNA is TGTGCCTGGAGAGCCTTTAGCTCCTACGAGCAGTACTTC. Amino acid sequence: CAWRAFSSYEQYF.

This sequence joins TRBV25-1 and TRBJ2-1, with 9 positions matching TRBD2. V was pared by 3 bases and J by 4 bases, with 4 bases of the junction left unmatched. Germline CDR1 and CDR2: MGHDK and SYGVNS. The CDR3 length is 15 residues. This CDR3 reads CASSDSTSGYNEQFF. In nucleotides, the CDR3 is TGTGCCAGCAGTGACTCGACTAGCGGATACAATGAGCAGTTCTTC.

The chain combines TRBV28 with TRBJ2-7; TRBD2 agrees at 8 bases. Germline V gene sequence: CDR1 MDHEN, CDR2 SYDVKM. The length of the CDR3 is 14 residues. V dropped 5 bases and J dropped 6; count of bases not matched to a gene: 9. The CDR3 sequence is CASSLSGASAEQYF. DNA of the CDR3: TGTGCCAGCAGTCTTAGCGGGGCCTCGGCCGAGCAGTACTTC.

This clone came up a few times. The V call is TRBV11-3, the J call TRBJ2-1; D gene ambiguous. Germline V gives CDR1 SGHNT, CDR2 YENEEA. V shed 0 bases and J shed 9 bases, with 6 bases lying between them. The CDR3 sequence is 12 residues long. CDR3 protein: CASSLEVGEQFF. In DNA, the CDR3 is TGTGCCAGCAGCTTAGAGGTGGGTGAGCAGTTCTTC.

The CDR3 sequence is CASSPLGNTIYF. The CDR3 bases are TGTGCCAGCAGCCCTCTCGGAAACACCATATATTTT. This chain links TRBV7-6 with TRBJ1-3; no firm D call. V lost 5 bases and J 4 bases, leaving 6 bases between the germline ends. CDR3 size: 12 residues. Per germline, CDR1 SGHVS and CDR2 FNYEAQ. Complete variable domain (other parts from reference TRBV7-6 and TRBJ1-3): GAGVSQSPRYKVTKRGQDVALRCDPISGHVSLYWYRQALGQGPEFLTYFNYEAQQDKSGLPNDRFSAERPEGSISTLTIQRTEQRDSAMYRCASSPLGNTIYFGEGSWLTVV.

V gene TRBV7-6 combines with J gene TRBJ2-1; TRBD1 aligns across 9 bases. The V segment lost 7 bases and the J segment 8 bases; nucleotides outside the gene matches: 9. The V gene's germline CDR1 is SGHVS and CDR2 FNYEAQ. This CDR3 has 14 residues. CDR3 bases: TGTGCCAGCACCCTGACAGGGGGGTTGCATGAGCAGTTCTTC. Translating it yields CASTLTGGLHEQFF.

This clone was detected a few times. V is TRBV2 and J is TRBJ2-2; 14 nucleotides line up with TRBD2. J lost 13 bases, V lost 6 bases, and 4 bases had no gene match. Per germline, CDR1 SNHLY and CDR2 FYNNEI. This CDR3 region has 13 residues. The CDR3 DNA reads as TGTGCCAGCAGCTGGACTAGCGGGAGGATGCTGTTTTTT. Protein sequence: CASSWTSGRMLFF.

The chain carries TRBV5-1 and TRBJ2-5; D possibly matches TRBD1 or TRBD2 (5 bases each). The J call may be faulty, since TRBJ2-7 better matches the DNA end. CDR1 SGHRS and CDR2 YFSETQ come from the germline V gene. This CDR3 is built from 15 residues. The CDR3 DNA reads as TGCGCCAGCAGCTGGGACCCCTACGTGTTGTACGAGCAGTACTTC. It specifies CASSWDPYVLYEQYF.

The rearrangement uses TRBV9 and TRBJ2-7; tentatively, D is TRBD1 (6 bases). V lost 4 bases to trimming and J lost 6 bases, with 20 bases between them. Germline assignment: CDR1 SGDLS and CDR2 YYNGEE. CDR3 length: 15 amino acids. The CDR3 loop reads CASSQGIIQGGEQYF. CDR3 coding DNA: TGTGCCAGCAGCCAGGGGATTATACAGGGTGGCGAGCAGTACTTC.

The rearrangement uses TRBV5-1 and TRBJ2-7, with 9 bases identical to TRBD1. CDR1 and CDR2 (germline): SGHRS, YFSETQ. The CDR3 consists of 15 residues. J lost 5 bases, V lost 4 bases, and 10 bases had no gene match. The CDR3 sequence is CASSPKTGGSHEQYF. The CDR3 DNA sequence: TGCGCCAGCAGCCCGAAGACAGGGGGGTCCCACGAGCAGTACTTC.

This rearrangement joins TRBV6-5 to TRBJ2-3, with no clear D. Germline V gene sequence: CDR1 MNHEY, CDR2 SVGAGI. V lost 2 bases and J lost 4, with 10 bases in between. The CDR3 sequence is 14 residues long. CDR3: CASSYMAAADTQYF. In nucleotides, the CDR3 is TGTGCCAGCAGTTACATGGCGGCGGCAGATACGCAGTATTTT.

This clone was picked up one time. The chain has TRBV7-2 and TRBJ2-5, with D possibly TRBD2 on 6 matching bases. The V and J ends lost 5 bases and 5 bases respectively, with 12 bases between them. This CDR3 spans 13 amino acids. Per the germline V gene, CDR1 is SGHTA and CDR2 is FQGNSA. The CDR3 bases are TGTGCCAGCAGCGCTAGTGGAGGGGAGACCCAGTACTTC. Amino acids: CASSASGGETQYF.

This CDR3 reads CASSPRPRTGIGELFF. CDR3 nucleotide sequence: TGTGCCAGCAGCCCACGTCCGAGGACAGGGATCGGGGAGCTGTTTTTT. This chain links TRBV9 with TRBJ2-2; 8 nucleotides align to TRBD1. This CDR3 is built from 16 residues. The ends lost 4 bases at V and 7 bases at J; junction bases unmatched: 12. Germline values: CDR1 SGDLS, CDR2 YYNGEE.

This clone was counted once. This sequence joins TRBV6-1 and TRBJ1-5; 7 positions match TRBD1. CDR1 and CDR2 (germline): MNHNS, SASEGT. Trimming at V came to 2 bases and at J to 7 bases, leaving 8 bases not matched to a gene. This CDR3 is built from 15 residues. CDR3 region: CASSEHRGVVQPQHF. The DNA for the CDR3 is TGTGCCAGCAGTGAACACAGGGGAGTAGTCCAGCCCCAGCATTTT.